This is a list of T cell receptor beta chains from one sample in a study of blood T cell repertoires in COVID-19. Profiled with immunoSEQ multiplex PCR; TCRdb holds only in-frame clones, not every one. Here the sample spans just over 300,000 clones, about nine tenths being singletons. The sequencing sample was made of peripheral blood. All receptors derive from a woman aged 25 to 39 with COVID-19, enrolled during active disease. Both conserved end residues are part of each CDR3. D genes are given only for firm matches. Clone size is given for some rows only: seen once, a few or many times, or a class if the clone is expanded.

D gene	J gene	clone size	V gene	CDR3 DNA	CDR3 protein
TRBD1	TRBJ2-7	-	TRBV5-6	TGTGCCAGCAACTCGCCCGGGGACAGTACCTACGAGCAGTACTTC	CASNSPGDSTYEQYF
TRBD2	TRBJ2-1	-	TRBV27	TGTGCCAGCCCAGCGGGGGGGACAAGGAAAGACAATGAGCAGTTCTTC	CASPAGGTRKDNEQFF
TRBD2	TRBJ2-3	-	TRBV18	TGTGCCAGCTCACCCGGACTAGCGGGGGCCACTAGCACAGATACGCAGTATTTT	CASSPGLAGATSTDTQYF
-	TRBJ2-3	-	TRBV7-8	TGTGCCAGCAGCTTAGTCCCTGACTCATATACGCAGTATTTT	CASSLVPDSYTQYF
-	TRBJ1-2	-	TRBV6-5	TGTGCCAGCAGTTACTCGAGCGGACAGAACTATGGCTACACCTTC	CASSYSSGQNYGYTF
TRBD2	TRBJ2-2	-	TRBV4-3	TGCGCCAGCAGCCAAGATAATCTAGCGGGTAGGACCGGGGAGCTGTTTTTT	CASSQDNLAGRTGELFF
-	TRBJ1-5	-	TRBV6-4	TGTGCCAGCAGCCCTCTCCTTAGTCAGGGCCTCTATAGCAATCAGCCCCAGCATTTT	CASSPLLSQGLYSNQPQHF
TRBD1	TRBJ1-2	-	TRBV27	TGTGCCAGCAGCAAGACAGGGTTCTTCTATGGCTACACCTTC	CASSKTGFFYGYTF
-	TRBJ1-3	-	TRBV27	TGTGCCAGCAGTGTGAGGTTAGGAAACACCATATATTTT	CASSVRLGNTIYF
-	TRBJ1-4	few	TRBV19	TGTGCCAGTACCGGACAGTTCCGCGAAAAACTGTTTTTT	CASTGQFREKLFF
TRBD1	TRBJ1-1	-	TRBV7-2	TGTGCCAGCAGCCCACGACAGGGGAACACTGAAGCTTTCTTT	CASSPRQGNTEAFF
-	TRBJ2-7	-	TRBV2	TGTGCCAGCGGCAGGGTCTACGAGCAGTACTTC	CASGRVYEQYF
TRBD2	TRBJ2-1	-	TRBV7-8	TGTGCCAGCAGCTCCATTAGCGGGGGTGCAAACAATGAGCAGTTCTTC	CASSSISGGANNEQFF
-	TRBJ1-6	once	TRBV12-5	TGTGCTAGTGGTTTGGAAAGGGGCGACTATAATTCACCCCTCCACTTT	CASGLERGDYNSPLHF
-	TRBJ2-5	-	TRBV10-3	TGTGCCATCAGTGAGTCACTAAGGACCCAGTACTTC	CAISESLRTQYF
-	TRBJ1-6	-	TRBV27	TGTGCCAGCAGTTTAAGTCGGACATCCAGGGATTCACCCCTCCACTTT	CASSLSRTSRDSPLHF
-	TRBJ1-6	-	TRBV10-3	TGTGCCATCAGACCGAGCTCCTATAATTCACCCCTCCACTTT	CAIRPSSYNSPLHF
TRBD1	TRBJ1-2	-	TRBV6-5	TGTGCCAGCAGCCTAGAGACAGGGTTTGGCTACACCTTC	CASSLETGFGYTF
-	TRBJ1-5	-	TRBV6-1	TGTGCCAGCAGTGACCTGAGCAATCAGCCCCAGCATTTT	CASSDLSNQPQHF
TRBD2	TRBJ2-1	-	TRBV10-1	TGCGCCAGCAGTGAAACTAGCGGGGGGATCGGTGAGCAGTTCTTC	CASSETSGGIGEQFF
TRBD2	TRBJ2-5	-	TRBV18	TGTGCCAGCTCACCCCTTCTAACGGGGGGACAAGAGACCCAGTACTTC	CASSPLLTGGQETQYF
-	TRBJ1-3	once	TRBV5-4	TGTGCCAGCAGCTTGCAGGGTCAGAACACCATATATTTT	CASSLQGQNTIYF
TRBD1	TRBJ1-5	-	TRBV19	TGTGCCAGTAGTATGACAGGGGATCAGCCCCAGCATTTT	CASSMTGDQPQHF
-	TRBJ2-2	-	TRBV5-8	TGTGCCAGCAGCTCGCGAGGGACCGGGGAGCTGTTTTTT	CASSSRGTGELFF
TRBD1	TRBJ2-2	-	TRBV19	TGTGCCAGTACCCTACAGGGGTCCGCCGGGGAGCTGTTTTTT	CASTLQGSAGELFF
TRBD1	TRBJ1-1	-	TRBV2	TGTGCCAGCAGTTTCGGACAGGGCCTCGGGGTCACTGAAGCTTTCTTT	CASSFGQGLGVTEAFF
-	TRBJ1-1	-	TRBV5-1	TGCGCCAGCAGACCCGTCTCAGGGTATGCTTTCTTT	CASRPVSGYAFF
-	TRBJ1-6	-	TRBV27	TGTGCCAGCAGTTTAGGGCCCCCCACAGGGTCTTATAATTCACCCCTCCACTTT	CASSLGPPTGSYNSPLHF
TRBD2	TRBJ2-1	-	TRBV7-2	TGTGCCAGCAGCACCAGCTTGGAGCGGGGGGCCCCCCAGTTCTTC	CASSTSLERGAPQFF
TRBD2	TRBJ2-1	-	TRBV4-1	TGCGCCAGCAGCCTCCTGGGAGGGGTTCAGTTCTTC	CASSLLGGVQFF
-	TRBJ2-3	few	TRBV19	TGTGCCAGTAGTATTGTGACTGACTCAGATACGCAGTATTTT	CASSIVTDSDTQYF
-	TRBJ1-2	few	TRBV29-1	TGCAGCGGAATGACGGGGGGTGGCTACACCTTC	CSGMTGGGYTF
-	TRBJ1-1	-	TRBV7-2	TGTGCCAGCAGCTTAGTATCAGGGACTGAAGCTTTCTTT	CASSLVSGTEAFF
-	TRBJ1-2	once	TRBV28	TGTGCCAGCACCCCAGGGGTCCATGGCTACACCTTC	CASTPGVHGYTF
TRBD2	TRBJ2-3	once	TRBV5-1	TGCGCCAGCAGCGGGACTAGCGGGGGGGCGTCTACGCAGTATTTT	CASSGTSGGASTQYF
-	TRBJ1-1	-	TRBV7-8	TGTGCCAGCAGCCCCGGGGGAGGACACACTGAAGCTTTCTTT	CASSPGGGHTEAFF
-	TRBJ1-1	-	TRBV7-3	TGTGCCAGCAGCTTAACCATGAACACTGAAGCTTTCTTT	CASSLTMNTEAFF
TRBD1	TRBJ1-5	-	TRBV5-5	TGTGCCAGCAGCCCAGTAGACAGGGTCCTCGAACCCCAGCATTTT	CASSPVDRVLEPQHF
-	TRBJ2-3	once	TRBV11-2	TGTGCCAGCAGCCTGGGGGGAGATACGCAGTATTTT	CASSLGGDTQYF
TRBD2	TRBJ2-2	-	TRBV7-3	TGTGCCAGCAGCCCACTAGCGGCCGGGGAGCTGTTTTTT	CASSPLAAGELFF
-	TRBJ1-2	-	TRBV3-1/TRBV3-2	TGTGCCAGCAGCCAAGTTCCGGGGGGGGTTGAAAACACCTTC	CASSQVPGGVENTF
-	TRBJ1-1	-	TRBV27	TGTGCCAGCAGTTTGACGGGGAACACTGAAGCTTTCTTT	CASSLTGNTEAFF
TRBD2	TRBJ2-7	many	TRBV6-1	TGTGCCAGCAGTGAGGCTACTAGCGGGGGTTACGAGCAGTACTTC	CASSEATSGGYEQYF
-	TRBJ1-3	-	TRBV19	TGTGCCAGTAGTATAGTGTGGGGCCGGGACACCATATATTTT	CASSIVWGRDTIYF
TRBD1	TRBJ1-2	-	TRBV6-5	TGTGCCAGCACCCCAGGGGGCGTGTCCGACTATGGCTACACCTTC	CASTPGGVSDYGYTF
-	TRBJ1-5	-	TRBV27	TGTGCCAGCAGTTTATTCGGGAACAATCAGCCCCAGCATTTT	CASSLFGNNQPQHF
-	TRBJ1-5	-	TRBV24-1	TGTGCCACCAGTGATGGGGCACCCGTTAGCAATCAGCCCCAGCATTTT	CATSDGAPVSNQPQHF
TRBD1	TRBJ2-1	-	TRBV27	TGTGCCAGCAGTACAGGGGCCAATGAGCAGTTCTTC	CASSTGANEQFF
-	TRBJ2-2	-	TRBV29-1	TGCAGCGTTGAATTCCCTAACACCGGGGAGCTGTTTTTT	CSVEFPNTGELFF
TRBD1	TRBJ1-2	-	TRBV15	TGTGCCACCAGCAGAGGCGAATTGCATGACAGGGATGGCTACACCTTC	CATSRGELHDRDGYTF
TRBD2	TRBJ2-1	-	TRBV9	TGTGCCAGCAGCGGAGCGGGGGAAGCCTACAATGAGCAGTTCTTC	CASSGAGEAYNEQFF
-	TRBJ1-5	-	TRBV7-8	TGTGCCAGCAGCTTAACCCGAGGTATGCCCCAGCATTTT	CASSLTRGMPQHF
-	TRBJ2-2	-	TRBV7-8	TGTGCTTCAGCGGAGGGTGGGCAGACCGGGGAGCTGTTTTTT	CASAEGGQTGELFF
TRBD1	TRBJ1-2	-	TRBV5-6	TGTGCCAGCAACCAACCGGGACAGGATTACGGCTACACCTTC	CASNQPGQDYGYTF
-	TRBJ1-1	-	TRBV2	TGTGCCTTGCGCGGGCTTTCGGTGAACACTGAAGCTTTCTTT	CALRGLSVNTEAFF
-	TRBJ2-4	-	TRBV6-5	TGTGCCAGCAGCCCGGGGGGCGCCAAAAACATTCAGTACTTC	CASSPGGAKNIQYF
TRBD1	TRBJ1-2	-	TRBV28	TGTGCCAGCAGTTCTCGGGGACAGGGCTATGGCTACACCTTC	CASSSRGQGYGYTF
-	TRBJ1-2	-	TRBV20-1	TGCAGTGCTAGTAATCTTAACTATGGCTACACCTTC	CSASNLNYGYTF
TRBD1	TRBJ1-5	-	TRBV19	TGTGCCAGTAGTATCTCAGGGGGGAATCAGCCCCAGCATTTT	CASSISGGNQPQHF